This T cell receptor beta chain emerged from a study of blood T cell repertoires in COVID-19. Study-wide context: The samples span acute and convalescent COVID-19 from the United States, Italy and Spain. In each case, the material was cDNA or gDNA derived from T cells, B-cell-depleted T cells, or PBMCs.

Original methodology: The assay estimated nucleated cells by amplifying reference gene primers. Sequencing used immunoSEQ multiplex PCR; TCRdb keeps in-frame clones, though not all of them. That table furnishes V, J and clone size, whereas the DNA furnished D and trimming. The sample has roughly 200,000 clones; nearly 90% are singletons. Germline assignment: CDR1 SGHRS and CDR2 YFSETQ. CDR3 length equals 15 residues. The V and J ends lost 4 bases and 0 bases respectively, with 10 bases between them. The TCR comes from a man between 60 and 75 years old with active or convalescent COVID-19. This chain links TRBV5-1 with TRBJ1-4; no firm D call. Sequences were obtained from peripheral blood. This CDR3 is CASSPEQTTNEKLFF. The DNA of the CDR3 is TGCGCCAGCAGCCCAGAACAGACAACTAATGAAAAACTGTTTTTT. Using reference TRBV5-1 and TRBJ1-4 for the parts outside the CDR3, the full variable domain is KAGVTQTPRYLIKTRGQQVTLSCSPISGHRSVSWYQQTPGQGLQFLFEYFSETQRNKGNFPGRFSGRQFSNSRSEMNVSTLELGDSALYLCASSPEQTTNEKLFFGSGTQLSVL.